A single sample is the source of the 9 T cell receptor beta chains below, sequenced in a study of OX40 agonist ivuxolimab in advanced cancers. The table came from immunoSEQ multiplex PCR; TCRdb's copy has only in-frame clones and leaves some out. The sample holds 55,000 to 70,000 clones; roughly four fifths are singletons and the top ten take around 3.3%. Sequencing was performed on CD4+ or CD8+ T cells sorted from blood, taken in a trial of the OX40 agonist ivuxolimab. The receptors come from an adult with an advanced solid tumor such as melanoma, head and neck, liver or kidney cancer.

The chain is built from TRBV13 and TRBJ2-3; D is ambiguous. V gave up 3 bases and J gave up 5 bases, with 9 bases separating them. The CDR3 has 13 residues. The germline gives CDR1 PRHDT, CDR2 FYEKMQ (reference sequence). Written as DNA, the CDR3 is TGTGCCAGCAGCTTTGGCCTACGAGATACGCAGTATTTT. Its protein product is CASSFGLRDTQYF.

This clone was observed a single time. The genes are TRBV7-3 and TRBJ2-1, with 10 bases matching TRBD2. This CDR3 is built from 16 residues. Germline V gene data show CDR1 as SGHTA and CDR2 as FQGTGA. Trimming took 5 bases from V and 4 from J; bases not matched to a gene: 8. CDR3 DNA: TGTGCCAGCAGCATCCGGACTAGCGGAGAGTACAATGAGCAGTTCTTC. Translation: CASSIRTSGEYNEQFF.

The chain is built from TRBV4-3 and TRBJ1-1; TRBD1 is a possible D gene (6 bases). Germline assignment: CDR1 LGHNA and CDR2 YSLEER. V was clipped by 1 base and J by 11 bases, with 23 bases between them. The CDR3 runs 16 residues. CDR3 coding DNA: TGCGCCAGCAGCCAAGGGTACGGGCTCGGGGGCTGGGGGGCTTTCTTT. It codes for CASSQGYGLGGWGAFF.

The rearrangement joins TRBV7-3 to TRBJ2-1; 8 positions match TRBD2. This CDR3 spans 15 amino acids. V lost 1 base and J lost 4; bases outside the gene matches: 3. Looked up from germline, CDR1 is SGHTA and CDR2 is FQGTGA. In DNA form, the CDR3 reads TGTGCCAGCAGCTTAAGCGGGGGGTATTACAATGAGCAGTTCTTC. Translating it yields CASSLSGGYYNEQFF.

The chain couples TRBV7-6 to TRBJ2-2; TRBD1 is a possible D gene (5 bases). Germline CDR1 reads SGHVS; CDR2 reads FNYEAQ. The CDR3 runs to 14 residues. Trimming took off 8 bases at V and 0 bases at J, with 10 bases between the two ends. The CDR3 DNA sequence: TGTGCCAGCGAAAGGGGCCCGAACACCGGGGAGCTGTTTTTT. Protein: CASERGPNTGELFF.

The DNA of the CDR3 is TGTGCCAGCACCCCCGAGTGGGAAAAACTGTTTTTT. Protein product: CASTPEWEKLFF. This rearrangement joins TRBV6-5 to TRBJ1-4, with no clear D. Trimming removed 7 bases from V and 8 bases from J, with 11 bases in between. Germline values: CDR1 MNHEY, CDR2 SVGAGI. The CDR3 is 12 residues long.

This clone was seen only a few times. The chain carries TRBV15 and TRBJ2-5; 10 nucleotides agree with TRBD1. V lost 3 bases and J lost 6; bases outside the gene matches: 10. The CDR3 runs 16 residues. From germline, CDR1 is LNHNV and CDR2 YYDKDF (reference sequence). The DNA for the CDR3 is TGTGCCACCAGCAGGGGGATCGGGACAGGGGACAAGACCCAGTACTTC. Its translation: CATSRGIGTGDKTQYF.

CDR3 coding DNA: TGTGCCAGCAGTACCACAGGGAAAGCGGGCTACACCTTC. Protein: CASSTTGKAGYTF. The J gene is TRBJ1-2, the V gene TRBV28, with D perhaps TRBD1 (6 bases). CDR1 and CDR2 from the germline V gene are MDHEN and SYDVKM. Trimming took 5 bases from V and 8 from J, leaving 15 bases between them. CDR3 size: 13 residues.

The chain joins TRBV6-1 to TRBJ2-7; D uncertain. V lost 8 bases and J lost 5, with 10 bases in between. The CDR3 consists of 11 residues. Germline V gives CDR1 MNHNS, CDR2 SASEGT. The CDR3 DNA sequence: TGTGCCAGCCGCTCACAGAACGAGCAGTACTTC. Its translation: CASRSQNEQYF.